The next 26 T cell receptor beta chains were all read from a single sample in a study of identical twins (dated by TCRdb to the mid-2010s). The library was generated by 5' RACE. Sequencing relied on an Illumina HiSeq 2000. TCRdb trimmed the raw reads at Q25, called clones with MiXCR and kept productive beta chains. When rows share a CDR3 protein, they turn into one entry using the most common DNA and genes. This sample comprises 500,000 to 700,000 distinct CDR3 sequences, about 7.6% of them detected only once. The top ten hold about 1.6% of the sample. These sequences were also reported in another study, on yellow fever vaccine responses in identical twins.

Material for sequencing was PBMCs. The receptors stem from a woman under 30 in good health.

This clonotype was seen ten or more times. The chain employs TRBV2 and TRBJ2-2, with TRBD2 matching 13 bases. The CDR3 contains 18 residues. Germline-derived CDR1 and CDR2 are SNHLY and FYNNEI. The junction had 8 bases not matched to a gene; V was cut back by 3 bases and J by 4 bases. This CDR3 is CASSDIAGLAGSTGELFF. Here the CDR3 DNA reads TGTGCCAGCAGTGACATCGCGGGACTAGCGGGAAGCACCGGGGAGCTGTTTTTT.

The V and J genes are TRBV20-1 and TRBJ2-5; TRBD1 is a possible D gene (6 bases). V lost 0 bases and J lost 5, with 16 bases in between. The V gene's germline CDR1 is DFQATT and CDR2 SNEGSKA (reference sequence). The CDR3 runs 15 residues. CDR3 DNA: TGCAGTGCTAGAGATGGGGACAAACCGGAGGAGACCCAGTACTTC. Translating gives CSARDGDKPEETQYF.

The CDR3 DNA is TGCGCCAGCAGCTCCTCTCTCGCGGGAAAAAGGGGATATGAGCAGTTCTTC. Amino acids: CASSSSLAGKRGYEQFF. The chain combines TRBV5-1 with TRBJ2-1; possible D gene TRBD2, 6 bases. Germline V lookup: CDR1 SGHRS, CDR2 YFSETQ. This CDR3 spans 17 amino acids. The V end was cut by 3 bases, the J end by 8 bases, with 24 bases between. Full variable domain (rest looked up from reference TRBV5-1 and TRBJ2-1): KAGVTQTPRYLIKTRGQQVTLSCSPISGHRSVSWYQQTPGQGLQFLFEYFSETQRNKGNFPGRFSGRQFSNSRSEMNVSTLELGDSALYLCASSSSLAGKRGYEQFFGPGTRLTVL.

The rearrangement uses TRBV4-1 and TRBJ2-3; the match to TRBD2 covers 7 bases. Germline CDR1 is MGHRA and CDR2 is YSYEKL. V lost 6 bases to trimming and J lost 3 bases; unmatched junction nucleotides: 12. The CDR3 extends over 16 amino acids. CDR3 amino acids: CASRRSAGYQTDTQYF. The CDR3 DNA reads as TGCGCCAGCAGGAGGTCAGCGGGATACCAAACAGATACGCAGTATTTT.

This clonotype was counted a few times. The chain carries TRBV10-3 and TRBJ1-1; D perhaps matches TRBD1 (6 bases). This CDR3 comprises 15 residues. V lost 4 bases and J lost 4, with 16 bases in between. The V gene's germline CDR1 is ENHRY and CDR2 SYGVKD. The DNA of the CDR3 is TGTGCCATCAGTGGTATTCCAGGGGCGGGCACTGAAGCTTTCTTT. Translation gives CAISGIPGAGTEAFF.

Of note for this clonotype: This may be a read error: a much more frequent sequence differs by one nucleotide. The V and J genes are TRBV20-1 and TRBJ1-1; D gene uncertain. Trimming removed 3 bases from V and 3 bases from J, with 5 bases in between. The CDR3 covers 11 residues. Germline CDR1 reads DFQATT; CDR2 reads SNEGSKA (reference sequence). In DNA form, the CDR3 reads TGCAGTGCTAGTACGTACACTGAAGCTTTCTTT. This translates into CSASTYTEAFF.

The table lists this clonotype with many counts. The chain recombines TRBV5-8 with TRBJ1-1, with D maybe TRBD1 (6 bases). Germline V CDR1 and CDR2: SGHTS, YDEGEE. The CDR3 extends over 13 amino acids. V gave up 4 bases and J gave up 8 bases, with 15 bases separating them. CDR3 sequence reads: CASSRGGTREAFF. The CDR3 DNA is TGTGCCAGCAGCCGAGGGGGGACCAGGGAAGCTTTCTTT.

This clonotype was observed a few times. This chain connects TRBV6-2 or TRBV6-3 to TRBJ1-5; D gene unclear. Trimming stripped 3 bases from V and 4 bases from J, with 10 bases between. This CDR3 is 14 amino acids long. Per the germline V gene, CDR1 is MNHEY and CDR2 is SVGEGT. CDR3 amino acids: CASSYMDENQPQHF. The CDR3 DNA is TGTGCCAGCAGTTATATGGACGAAAATCAGCCCCAGCATTTT.

The chain carries TRBV2 and TRBJ2-5, with D perhaps assigned TRBD1 or TRBD2 (5 bases each). Germline CDR1 is SNHLY and CDR2 is FYNNEI. The CDR3 length is 16 residues. Trimming stripped 7 bases from V and 1 base from J, with 19 bases between. CDR3 nucleotides: TGTGCCAGCATTGTGGGGCCCTGGGGGTCCCAAGAGACCCAGTACTTC. It specifies CASIVGPWGSQETQYF.

This clonotype has at least ten counts. The chain carries TRBV4-1 and TRBJ1-4, with a tentative D call TRBD1 (6 bases). This CDR3 contains 15 residues. With 1 base removed from V and 8 bases from J, the gap between germline ends came to 14 bases. Germline CDR1 MGHRA, CDR2 YSYEKL. This chain's CDR3 is CASSQAWGAFEKLFF. The DNA for the CDR3 is TGCGCCAGCAGCCAAGCTTGGGGGGCATTCGAAAAACTGTTTTTT.

The chain is built from TRBV7-9 and TRBJ2-1; the match to TRBD2 covers 7 bases. With V trimmed by 3 bases and J by 0 bases, 8 bases remained unmatched. Germline V gene lookup returns CDR1 SEHNR and CDR2 FQNEAQ (reference sequence). CDR3 length equals 17 residues. For the CDR3, the DNA is TGTGCCAGCAGCTTGATGGGCGGGGGTAGCTCCTACAATGAGCAGTTCTTC. Amino acid sequence: CASSLMGGGSSYNEQFF.

This rearrangement joins TRBV7-8 to TRBJ2-3; 9 bases line up with TRBD1. The CDR3 runs to 17 residues. The V and J ends lost 5 bases and 1 base, in that order; junction bases with no gene match: 10. Germline lookup yields CDR1 SGHVS and CDR2 FQNEAQ. The DNA for the CDR3 is TGTGCCAGCAGCCCATACAGGGGGCGCAGGGGCACAGATACGCAGTATTTT. Amino acids: CASSPYRGRRGTDTQYF.

This clonotype was observed at least ten times. The genes are TRBV7-9 and TRBJ2-2; 13 bases are shared with TRBD2. The CDR3 is 17 amino acids. V lost 3 bases, J lost 3 bases, and 4 bases stayed unmatched. CDR1 and CDR2 (germline): SEHNR, FQNEAQ (reference sequence). CDR3 amino acids: CASSLAGLAGYTGELFF. In DNA, the CDR3 is TGTGCCAGCAGCTTGGCGGGACTAGCGGGATACACCGGGGAGCTGTTTTTT.

This rearrangement joins TRBV24-1 to TRBJ2-1; weak D call: TRBD2 (5 bases). The ends were cut back, 7 bases at V and 1 base at J, with 10 bases in the middle. This CDR3 has 14 residues. Germline CDR1 and CDR2: KGHDR and SFDVKD. CDR3 sequence: CATRESGSYNEQFF. CDR3 bases: TGTGCCACCAGGGAAAGCGGTTCCTACAATGAGCAGTTCTTC.

This clonotype has a count of ten or more. This chain connects TRBV5-1 to TRBJ2-2; no reliable D call. Trimming pared 4 bases from V and 10 bases from J, leaving 14 bases between. The CDR3 is made up of 13 amino acids. Per germline, CDR1 SGHRS and CDR2 YFSETQ. The CDR3 DNA is TGCGCCAGCAGCCCGATCATCGAACAGGAGCTGTTTTTT. It specifies CASSPIIEQELFF.

This clonotype has a count of ten or more. This chain's CDR3 is CASSTPLASGRKNEQFF. The CDR3 DNA reads as TGTGCCAGCAGTACGCCCCTAGCGAGCGGGAGAAAAAATGAGCAGTTCTTC. The chain has TRBV27 and TRBJ2-1; 8 bases align to TRBD2. After removal of 5 bases from V and 7 bases from J, the junction contained 16 bases not matched to a gene. The CDR3 length is 17 residues. Germline lookup yields CDR1 MNHEY and CDR2 SMNVEV (reference sequence).

In its sample, this clonotype was seen a few times. The chain joins TRBV29-1 to TRBJ2-3; D is possibly TRBD2 (5 bases). Per the germline V gene, CDR1 is SQVTM and CDR2 is ANQGSEA. CDR3 size: 15 residues. Trimming left V 7 bases short and J 2 bases short, with 19 bases between. The CDR3 DNA is TGCAGCGCGGGTGGTGGACTTCTACTCACAGATACGCAGTATTTT. Its translation: CSAGGGLLLTDTQYF.

This chain uses TRBV5-1 with TRBJ2-3, with 12 nucleotides matching TRBD2. V dropped 4 bases and J dropped 4; count of bases not matched to a gene: 10. This CDR3 comprises 17 residues. Germline V CDR1 and CDR2: SGHRS, YFSETQ. The CDR3 DNA reads TGCGCCAGCAGCCTGCGACTAGCGGGAGAGGTTCCAGATACGCAGTATTTT. The encoded protein is CASSLRLAGEVPDTQYF.

This clonotype was picked up many times. The V call is TRBV12-3 or TRBV12-4, the J call TRBJ1-2; 8 bases agree with TRBD1. After removal of 1 base from V and 3 bases from J, the junction contained 4 bases not matched to a gene. CDR3 length: 15 amino acids. This chain's CDR3 is CASSLGQDRDYGYTF. CDR3 bases: TGTGCCAGCAGTTTAGGGCAGGACAGGGACTATGGCTACACCTTC.

This CDR3 is CASSPDLGGELFF. CDR3 nucleotide sequence: TGTGCCAGCAGCCCGGACTTGGGCGGGGAGCTGTTTTTT. This sequence joins TRBV4-2 and TRBJ2-2, with D perhaps matching TRBD2 (5 bases). The CDR3 is made up of 13 amino acids. The V end was cut by 4 bases, the J end by 7 bases, with 10 bases between. CDR1 LGHNA and CDR2 YNFKEQ come from the germline V gene.

This clonotype was recorded at least ten times. This chain uses TRBV28 with TRBJ2-7; D is possibly TRBD2 (6 bases). CDR3 length: 14 amino acids. Per germline, CDR1 MDHEN and CDR2 SYDVKM. Trimming removed 3 bases at V and 2 bases at J, with 11 bases between. In DNA form, the CDR3 reads TGTGCCAGCAGTTTGGCGGGACGAACCTACGAGCAGTACTTC. It yields the protein CASSLAGRTYEQYF.

The chain employs TRBV20-1 and TRBJ2-7; D gene unclear. Looked up from germline, CDR1 is DFQATT and CDR2 is SNEGSKA (reference sequence). This CDR3 has 13 residues. V was clipped by 3 bases and J by 6 bases, with 15 bases between them. DNA for the CDR3: TGCAGTGCTAGTATGGATTCAGTTAGCGAGCAGTACTTC. Translation: CSASMDSVSEQYF.

The sample holds a few counts of this clonotype. J is TRBJ1-2 and V is TRBV4-2, with 7 bases aligning to TRBD1. In germline, CDR1 is LGHNA, CDR2 YNFKEQ. The CDR3 loop spans 15 amino acids. The V and J ends lost 4 bases and 3 bases, in that order; junction bases with no gene match: 8. In DNA, the CDR3 is TGTGCCAGCAGCCCACACCGGGACAGCGACTATGGCTACACCTTC. Translation: CASSPHRDSDYGYTF.

This clonotype was seen many times. The CDR3 spells CASSPGLARYNEQFF. As DNA, the CDR3 is TGCGCCAGCAGCCCGGGACTAGCTCGGTACAATGAGCAGTTCTTC. V gene TRBV4-1 combines with J gene TRBJ2-1; 9 bases map to TRBD2. Germline V gives CDR1 MGHRA, CDR2 YSYEKL. The CDR3 has 15 residues. V was clipped by 4 bases and J by 4 bases; unmatched bases: 5.

The CDR3, as DNA: TGCGCCAGCAGCCAACCGGGACGTAGGAACACCGGGGAGCTGTTTTTT. Translated, it gives CASSQPGRRNTGELFF. J is TRBJ2-2 and V is TRBV4-1; D might be TRBD1 or TRBD2, each matching 5 bases. The germline V gene has CDR1 MGHRA and CDR2 YSYEKL. The CDR3 runs 16 residues. Trimming removed 2 bases from V and 1 base from J, with 11 bases in between.

This clonotype was recorded only once. The chain uses TRBV5-1 and TRBJ2-3; tentatively, D is TRBD2 (6 bases). Between the trimmed V and J ends, which lost 7 bases and 0 bases, there was a span of 15 bases. The germline V gene encodes CDR1 SGHRS and CDR2 YFSETQ. The CDR3 is 15 amino acids. CDR3: CASVMGLISTDTQYF. In nucleotides, the CDR3 is TGCGCCAGCGTCATGGGACTTATAAGCACAGATACGCAGTATTTT.